The TCR beta chain described here comes from a study of T cells in Graves' hyperthyroidism and ophthalmopathy (dated by TCRdb to about 2019). Notes on the research overall: Peripheral blood was collected at initial diagnosis, before any treatment. After sampling, hyperthyroidism patients received methimazole starting at 30 mg daily, and ophthalmopathy patients received high-dose intravenous methylprednisolone. TCR V-J signatures able to tell the groups apart were searched for in a discovery cohort of around 95 patients, of whom over 40 had Graves' ophthalmopathy and about 55 had stable Graves' hyperthyroidism. The paper reports TCR Vbeta CDR3 sequencing of some 140 peripheral blood samples: under 45 ophthalmopathy, some 80 hyperthyroidism and approximately 17 progressor patients. For training and testing, the 100 or so patients in the discovery cohort were randomly divided in a 7:3 ratio. Thyroid tissue and blood T-cell repertoires from several Graves' hyperthyroidism patients were also compared in the study. Whether ophthalmopathy could be predicted prospectively was tested in an independent validation cohort made up of under 20 hyperthyroidism patients plus 17 patients who later progressed to ophthalmopathy. Paper-wide results and their limitations: Most expanded thyroid clonotypes (frequency above 0.001) were also found in blood, which suggests that blood repertoires may mirror thyroid immune responses. No statistical method was used to set the sample size in advance, and investigators knew the group allocation. In validation, the model predicted progression to ophthalmopathy with over 65% sensitivity and about 72% specificity, a median of around six months before onset. Ophthalmopathy was separated from stable hyperthyroidism by a 13 V-J signature model, with around 90% sensitivity and about 84% specificity obtained in cross-validation and 80%/75% obtained in testing.

Concerning this clonotype: Its antigen is currently not known. This sequence may be a read error, since a much larger clone differs from it by one base.

TCR beta CDR3 regions were amplified from RNA transcripts. For the first round of RT-PCR on the TCR CDR3, the HTBI primer set was used together with the Qiagen OneStep RT-PCR kit. The libraries were constructed in a second round of multiplex PCR and then size-selected and purified. The libraries were sequenced on an Illumina HiSeq2000 using paired-end 100 bp reads. The study's own analysis went as follows. Raw data were processed with SOAPnuke, discarding reads with adapters, uncalled bases, mean Phred below 15, or no exact constant-primer or identifier match. High-quality paired reads were merged with COPE v1.2.5, and unique nucleotide sequences were defined as clonotypes. MiTCR v1.1 was used to align clonotypes to the IMGT TRBV, TRBD and TRBJ reference segments. The analysis was restricted to V-J combinations with a frequency above 0.0001, which together covered over 99% of the repertoires. The TCS score was defined as the ratio of F50 (clonal expansion) to E x V (chaos), calculated using BLOSUM62-based TCRdist between CDR3 peptides within each V-J. Welch's t-statistics and random forest reduced just over 500 V-J features to some 14, which were used in a naive Bayes classifier (R e1071). TCRdb applied fastp at Q25 and MiXCR to the public reads, then kept only in-frame beta chains. For every CDR3 protein sequence, its rows merge into one entry that carries the most common genes and DNA. Here the V and J calls rest on TCRdb's processing, not on the authors' analysis. Here the sample has roughly 150,000 distinct CDR3 sequences; roughly 9.4% occur a single time. The ten largest clones add up to roughly a fifth of the sample.

Hyperthyroidism patients were newly diagnosed, with disease duration under 2 months, and aged 18 to 65 years. The study excluded patients with uncontrolled infections, other autoimmune diseases, pregnancy or lactation. Diagnoses relied on clinical symptoms, serum thyroxine and TRAb, thyroid ultrasound and orbital computed tomography. Blood from progressor patients was collected at the time of first diagnosis with hyperthyroidism, before any ophthalmopathy symptoms had appeared. PBMCs were isolated from about 10 ml of fresh peripheral blood by Ficoll-Paque density gradient centrifugation. Patients classed as progressors first received a Graves' hyperthyroidism diagnosis and then went on to develop ophthalmopathy during follow-up. Trizol reagent was used to extract total RNA, and RNA quality was then checked on an Agilent 2100 Bioanalyzer. CDR1 SEHNR and CDR2 FQNEAQ were looked up in the germline V gene (reference sequence). The CDR3 starts with the cysteine, ends with the phenylalanine, and has 15 residues. Here the CDR3 DNA is all that survives: 45 bases in frame from base 1.

The rearranged segments are TRBV7-9 and TRBJ2-5, with 8 bases aligning to TRBD1. The TCR was taken from a young woman with Graves' hyperthyroidism that later progressed to Graves' ophthalmopathy. Material for sequencing was blood. The CDR3 protein is CASSLRTGFQETRYF. In nucleotide form, the sequence is TGTGCCAGCAGCTTAAGGACAGGGTTCCAAGAGACCCGGTACTTC. Full variable domain (CDR3 extended with the reference TRBV7-9 and TRBJ2-5 proteins): DTGVSQNPRHKITKRGQNVTFRCDPISEHNRLYWYRQTLGQGPEFLTYFQNEAQLEKSRLLSDRFSAERPKGSFSTLEIQRTEQGDSAMYLCASSLRTGFQETRYFGPGTRLLVL.